Given below is one T cell receptor (beta chain) in context. The target antigen is unknown. This CDR3 region has 19 residues. With 1 base clipped from V and 3 bases from J, the junction kept 12 bases outside the gene matches. Germline loops: CDR1 MGHRA, CDR2 YSYEKL. These data belong to a study of T cells in Graves' hyperthyroidism and ophthalmopathy. Study-wide findings and caveats: With a median lead of approximately 6.4 months before onset, the model predicted ophthalmopathy. Most expanded thyroid clonotypes above 0.001 recurred in blood.

What was amplified from RNA transcripts were TCR beta CDR3 regions. The TCR CDR3 first-round RT-PCR relied on the HTBI primer set. MiXCR, run by TCRdb on the multiplex PCR reads, gives a single entry per CDR3 protein. The repertoire holds roughly 500,000 distinct CDR3 sequences, with about 46% as singletons. Researchers barred patients who had uncontrolled infection, other autoimmune disease, pregnancy or lactation. Diagnostic decisions used clinical symptoms, serum thyroxine and TRAb, thyroid ultrasound and orbital computed tomography. The source is an adult woman with Graves' disease, either hyperthyroidism or ophthalmopathy (not recorded which). The sequenced sample consisted of peripheral blood or thyroid tissue (not recorded which). The rearrangement links TRBV4-1 to TRBJ2-7; the match to TRBD2 covers 13 bases. The CDR3 DNA sequence: TGCGCCAGCAGCCAAGGGGAGGGTTGGACTAGCGGGAGTGTCTACGAGCAGTACTTC. Residues: CASSQGEGWTSGSVYEQYF.